The 8 T cell receptor beta chains reported below all come from one sample, sequenced in a study of blood T cell repertoires in COVID-19. Clones were read by immunoSEQ multiplex PCR, and TCRdb kept only the in-frame ones, dropping some. Found here are roughly 70,000 clones, nearly 90% of them singletons; the top ten hold about 9.1%. Sequenced input: peripheral blood. These receptors originate from a man older than 75 with acute or convalescent COVID-19.

Here the CDR3 reads CASRAEGTEAFF. The CDR3 region has the DNA TGTGCCAGCAGGGCGGAGGGGACTGAAGCTTTCTTT. This chain connects TRBV12-3 or TRBV12-4 to TRBJ1-1, with a possible D match to TRBD1 (5 bases). V dropped 6 bases and J dropped 5 bases, with 10 bases sitting between them. This CDR3 contains 12 residues.

The rearrangement links TRBV10-3 to TRBJ1-2, with D perhaps TRBD1 (6 bases). V was shortened by 0 bases and J by 4 bases, with 9 bases between the two germline ends. CDR3 length: 14 residues. Germline lookup yields CDR1 ENHRY and CDR2 SYGVKD. CDR3 residues: CAISESGQSYGYTF. CDR3 bases: TGTGCCATCAGTGAGTCAGGACAGTCCTATGGCTACACCTTC.

V is TRBV29-1 and J is TRBJ1-2; D is perhaps TRBD1 (6 bases). Trimming left V 1 base short and J 7 bases short, with 13 bases between. This CDR3 spans 13 amino acids. CDR1 is SQVTM, CDR2 ANQGSEA, per germline. DNA of the CDR3: TGCAGCGTTGAAGGGGGGCTAGTCGGTGGCTACACCTTC. Translating it yields CSVEGGLVGGYTF. Full variable domain (outside the CDR3, taken from reference TRBV29-1 and TRBJ1-2): SAVISQKPSRDICQRGTSLTIQCQVDSQVTMMFWYRQQPGQSLTLIATANQGSEATYESGFVIDKFPISRPNLTFSTLTVSNMSPEDSSIYLCSVEGGLVGGYTFGSGTRLTVV.

This chain links TRBV5-1 with TRBJ2-6; D is unclear. Germline V gives CDR1 SGHRS, CDR2 YFSETQ. The CDR3 contains 15 residues. The V gene lost 0 bases and the J gene lost 2 bases, with 6 bases spanning the gap. The CDR3 here is CASSLANAGANVLTF. In DNA, the CDR3 is TGCGCCAGCAGCTTGGCCAATGCTGGGGCCAACGTCCTGACTTTC.

The chain links TRBV15 to TRBJ2-2, with D possibly TRBD1 on 7 matching bases. Between the trimmed V and J ends, which lost 5 bases and 3 bases, there was a span of 13 bases. CDR1 is LNHNV and CDR2 is YYDKDF in the germline V gene (reference sequence). The CDR3 sequence is 15 residues long. The CDR3: CATSQGGRDTGELFF. CDR3 sequence (DNA): TGTGCCACCAGCCAGGGGGGAAGGGACACCGGGGAGCTGTTTTTT.

The V and J genes are TRBV9 and TRBJ1-3; the D is unclear. The germline V gene has CDR1 SGDLS and CDR2 YYNGEE. The V end was cut by 2 bases, the J end by 0 bases, with 12 bases between. CDR3 size: 16 residues. CDR3 amino acids: CASSVGGPSSGNTIYF. In DNA form, the CDR3 reads TGTGCCAGCAGCGTGGGAGGACCGAGCTCTGGAAACACCATATATTTT.

The chain has TRBV27 and TRBJ1-2; weak D call: TRBD1 (5 bases). This CDR3 is 14 amino acids long. CDR1 MNHEY and CDR2 SMNVEV come from the germline V gene (reference sequence). The germline V and J ends were trimmed by 5 bases and 1 base, with 11 bases remaining between them. The CDR3 nucleotides are TGTGCCAGCAGTCCACCCGGGGGTAACTATGGCTACACCTTC. It specifies CASSPPGGNYGYTF.

This chain connects TRBV6-5 to TRBJ1-1; TRBD1 is a possible D gene (6 bases). Germline-derived CDR1 and CDR2 are MNHEY and SVGAGI. V was trimmed by 7 bases and J by 0 bases, leaving 15 bases between them. The CDR3 covers 15 residues. CDR3 amino acids: CASTLRTEMNTEAFF. The CDR3 DNA follows: TGTGCCAGCACCTTAAGGACAGAAATGAACACTGAAGCTTTCTTT.